This T cell receptor beta chain was found in a study of blood T cell repertoires in COVID-19. Study details: The United States, Italy and Spain provided the acute and convalescent COVID-19 samples. Sample material is recorded as cDNA or gDNA derived from T cells, B-cell-depleted T cells, or PBMCs.

V was cut by 1 base and J by 2 bases, with 9 bases left in between. This CDR3 region has 14 residues. From germline, CDR1 is SGHAT and CDR2 FQNNGV. Seattle cases were enrolled at active infection and followed longitudinally. The authors' processing: Reference gene primer amplification gave estimated nucleated cell counts. TCRdb's table, derived via immunoSEQ multiplex PCR, lists solely in-frame clones and lacks some. V, J and clone size reflect that table, while D and trimming were determined from the DNA. The data hold tens of thousands of clones, with approximately 88% observed a single time. Input material: peripheral blood. The V and J genes are TRBV11-2 and TRBJ2-7; D uncertain. The receptor was isolated from a young man with COVID-19, enrolled during active disease. DNA for the CDR3: TGTGCCAGCAGCTTAGGTGGAGTTACCTACGAGCAGTACTTC. Translated, it gives CASSLGGVTYEQYF.